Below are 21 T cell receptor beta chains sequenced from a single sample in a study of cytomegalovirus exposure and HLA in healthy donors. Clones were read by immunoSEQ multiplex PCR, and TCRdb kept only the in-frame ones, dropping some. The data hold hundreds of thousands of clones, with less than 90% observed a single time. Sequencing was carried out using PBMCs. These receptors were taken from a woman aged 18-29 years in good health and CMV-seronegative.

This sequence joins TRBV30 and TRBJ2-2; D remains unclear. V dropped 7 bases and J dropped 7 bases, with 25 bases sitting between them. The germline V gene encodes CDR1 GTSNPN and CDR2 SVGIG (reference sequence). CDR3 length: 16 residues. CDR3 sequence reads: CASKSDNLPGGGELFF. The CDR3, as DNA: TGTGCCTCAAAATCAGACAATTTACCTGGCGGCGGGGAGCTGTTTTTT. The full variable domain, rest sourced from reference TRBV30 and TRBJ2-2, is SQTIHQWPATLVQPVGSPLSLECTVEGTSNPNLYWYRQAAGRGLQLLFYSVGIGQISSEVPQNLSASRPQDRQFILSSKKLLLSDSGFYLCASKSDNLPGGGELFFGEGSRLTVL.

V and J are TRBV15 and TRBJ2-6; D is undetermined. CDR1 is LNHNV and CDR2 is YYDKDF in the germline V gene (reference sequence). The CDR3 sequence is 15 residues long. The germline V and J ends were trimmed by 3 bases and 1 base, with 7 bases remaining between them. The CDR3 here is CATSRSESGANVLTF. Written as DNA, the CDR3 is TGTGCCACCAGCAGGTCCGAATCTGGGGCCAACGTCCTGACTTTC.

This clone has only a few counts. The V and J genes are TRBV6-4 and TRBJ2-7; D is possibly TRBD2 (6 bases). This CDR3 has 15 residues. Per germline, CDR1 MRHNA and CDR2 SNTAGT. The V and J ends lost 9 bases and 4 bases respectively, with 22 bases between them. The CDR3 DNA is TGTGCCAGTGACCGGGTGAGGGAGCGGGCATACGAGCAGTACTTC. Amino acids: CASDRVRERAYEQYF.

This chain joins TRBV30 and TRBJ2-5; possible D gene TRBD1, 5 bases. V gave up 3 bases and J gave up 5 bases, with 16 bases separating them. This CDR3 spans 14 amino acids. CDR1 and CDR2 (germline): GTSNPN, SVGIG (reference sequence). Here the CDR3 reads CAWSKGMGLETQYF. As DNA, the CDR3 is TGTGCCTGGAGCAAAGGGATGGGGCTGGAGACCCAGTACTTC.

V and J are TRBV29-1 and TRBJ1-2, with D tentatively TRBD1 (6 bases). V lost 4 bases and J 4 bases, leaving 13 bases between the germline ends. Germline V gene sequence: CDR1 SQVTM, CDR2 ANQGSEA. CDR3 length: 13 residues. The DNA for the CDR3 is TGCAGCGTTGGTTGGGGGGCAGTCTATGGCTACACCTTC. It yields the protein CSVGWGAVYGYTF. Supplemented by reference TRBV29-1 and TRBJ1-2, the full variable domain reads SAVISQKPSRDICQRGTSLTIQCQVDSQVTMMFWYRQQPGQSLTLIATANQGSEATYESGFVIDKFPISRPNLTFSTLTVSNMSPEDSSIYLCSVGWGAVYGYTFGSGTRLTVV.

The CDR3 spells CATGVAVPYEQYF. The CDR3 DNA sequence: TGTGCCACCGGGGTGGCGGTTCCCTACGAGCAGTACTTC. This sequence joins TRBV6-1 and TRBJ2-7, with D possibly matching TRBD2 (5 bases). Trimming left V 10 bases short and J 2 bases short, with 15 bases between. Per germline, CDR1 MNHNS and CDR2 SASEGT. The CDR3 spans 13 residues.

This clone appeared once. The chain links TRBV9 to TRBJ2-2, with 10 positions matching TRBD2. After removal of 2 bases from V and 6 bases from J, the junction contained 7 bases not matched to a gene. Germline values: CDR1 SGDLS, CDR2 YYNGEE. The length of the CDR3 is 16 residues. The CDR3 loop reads CASSVLAGVSSGELFF. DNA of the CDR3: TGTGCCAGCAGCGTGCTAGCGGGAGTTTCTTCCGGGGAGCTGTTTTTT.

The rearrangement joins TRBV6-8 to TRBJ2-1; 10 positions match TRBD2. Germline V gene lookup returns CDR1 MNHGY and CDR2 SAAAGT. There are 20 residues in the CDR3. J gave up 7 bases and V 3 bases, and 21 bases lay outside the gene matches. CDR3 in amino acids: CASSYSITEERGGPVNEQFF. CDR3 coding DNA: TGTGCCAGCAGTTATTCGATCACGGAGGAGCGGGGGGGCCCTGTAAATGAGCAGTTCTTC.

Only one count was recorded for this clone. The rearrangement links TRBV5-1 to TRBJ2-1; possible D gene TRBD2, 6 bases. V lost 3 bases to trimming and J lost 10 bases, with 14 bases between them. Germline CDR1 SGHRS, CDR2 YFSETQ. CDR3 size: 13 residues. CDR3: CASSYGTPGEQFF. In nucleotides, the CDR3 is TGCGCCAGCAGCTACGGGACTCCTGGGGAGCAGTTCTTC.

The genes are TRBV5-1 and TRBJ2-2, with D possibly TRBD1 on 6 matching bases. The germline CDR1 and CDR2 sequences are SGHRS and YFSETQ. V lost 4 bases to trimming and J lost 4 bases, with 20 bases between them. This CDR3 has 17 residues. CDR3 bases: TGCGCCAGCAGCGCAATGACTGGGCAGGGGCCCACCGGGGAGCTGTTTTTT. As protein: CASSAMTGQGPTGELFF.

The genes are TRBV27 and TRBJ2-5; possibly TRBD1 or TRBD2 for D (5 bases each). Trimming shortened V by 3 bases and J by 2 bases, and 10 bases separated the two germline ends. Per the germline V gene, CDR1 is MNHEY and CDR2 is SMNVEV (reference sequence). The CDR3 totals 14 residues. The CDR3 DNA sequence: TGTGCCAGCAGTTTTGCCGGGGCACAAGAGACCCAGTACTTC. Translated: CASSFAGAQETQYF.

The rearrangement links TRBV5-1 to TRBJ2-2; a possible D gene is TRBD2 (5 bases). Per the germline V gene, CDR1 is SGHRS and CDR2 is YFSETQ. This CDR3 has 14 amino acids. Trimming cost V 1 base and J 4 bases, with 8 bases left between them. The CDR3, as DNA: TGCGCCAGCAGCTTGTGGACTGGCACCGGGGAGCTGTTTTTT. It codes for CASSLWTGTGELFF.

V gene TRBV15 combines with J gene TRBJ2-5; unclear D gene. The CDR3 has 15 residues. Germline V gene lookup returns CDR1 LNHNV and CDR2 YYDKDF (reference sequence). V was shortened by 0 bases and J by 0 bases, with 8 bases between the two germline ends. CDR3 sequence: CATSREAWYQETQYF. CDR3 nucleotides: TGTGCCACCAGCAGAGAGGCGTGGTACCAAGAGACCCAGTACTTC.

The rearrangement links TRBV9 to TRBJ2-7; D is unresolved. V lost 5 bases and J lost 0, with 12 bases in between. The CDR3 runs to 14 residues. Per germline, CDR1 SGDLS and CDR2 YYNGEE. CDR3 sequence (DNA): TGTGCCAGCAGTAGTAGTCACGCCTCCTACGAGCAGTACTTC. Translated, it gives CASSSSHASYEQYF. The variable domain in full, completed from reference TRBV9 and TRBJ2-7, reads DSGVTQTPKHLITATGQRVTLRCSPRSGDLSVYWYQQSLDQGLQFLIQYYNGEERAKGNILERFSAQQFPDLHSELNLSSLELGDSALYFCASSSSHASYEQYFGPGTRLTVT.

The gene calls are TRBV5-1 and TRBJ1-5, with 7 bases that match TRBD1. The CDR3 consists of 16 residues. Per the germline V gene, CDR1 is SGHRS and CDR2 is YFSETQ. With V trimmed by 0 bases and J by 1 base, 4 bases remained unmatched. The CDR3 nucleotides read TGCGCCAGCAGCTTGGGTTCAGGGGGGAGCAATCAGCCCCAGCATTTT. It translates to CASSLGSGGSNQPQHF.

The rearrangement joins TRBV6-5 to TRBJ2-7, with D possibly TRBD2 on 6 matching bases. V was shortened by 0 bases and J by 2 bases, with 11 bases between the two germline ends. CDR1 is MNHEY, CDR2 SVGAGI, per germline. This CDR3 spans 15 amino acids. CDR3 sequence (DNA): TGTGCCAGCAGTTACTCGCAGGGAGGCCCCTACGAGCAGTACTTC. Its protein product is CASSYSQGGPYEQYF.

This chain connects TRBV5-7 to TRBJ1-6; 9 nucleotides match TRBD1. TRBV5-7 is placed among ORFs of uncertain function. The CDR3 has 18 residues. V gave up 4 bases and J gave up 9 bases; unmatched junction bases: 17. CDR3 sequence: CASSDPNRGPLVSSPLHF. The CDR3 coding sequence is TGTGCCAGCAGCGATCCGAACAGGGGGCCGTTGGTGTCTTCACCCCTCCACTTT.

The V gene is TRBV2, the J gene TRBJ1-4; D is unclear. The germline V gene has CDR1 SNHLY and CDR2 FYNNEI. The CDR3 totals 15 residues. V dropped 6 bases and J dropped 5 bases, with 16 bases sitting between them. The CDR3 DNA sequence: TGTGCCAGCAGCACCCTCCGGACCTTCAATGAAAAACTGTTTTTT. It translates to CASSTLRTFNEKLFF.

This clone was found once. The DNA for the CDR3 is TGCGCCAGCAGCTTGAGAGGGGAAGGTGGCTACACCTTC. Translating gives CASSLRGEGGYTF. V gene TRBV5-1 combines with J gene TRBJ1-2; weak D call: TRBD1 (5 bases). Looked up from germline, CDR1 is SGHRS and CDR2 is YFSETQ. The CDR3 has 13 residues. Trimming removed 1 base from V and 7 bases from J, with 11 bases in between.

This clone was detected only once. The DNA for the CDR3 is TGTGCCAGCACACGGACTAGTCAGAACGAGCAGTACTTC. This codes for CASTRTSQNEQYF. The rearrangement uses TRBV6-1 and TRBJ2-7, with TRBD2 matching 7 bases. This CDR3 comprises 13 residues. CDR1 and CDR2 from the germline V gene are MNHNS and SASEGT. The V gene end was trimmed by 7 bases and the J gene end by 5 bases; junction bases not matched to a gene: 8.

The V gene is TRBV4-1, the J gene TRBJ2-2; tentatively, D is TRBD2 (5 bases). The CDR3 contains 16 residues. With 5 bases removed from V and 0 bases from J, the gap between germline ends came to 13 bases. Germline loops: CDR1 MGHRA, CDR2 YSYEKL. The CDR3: CASSARRGSNTGELFF. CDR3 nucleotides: TGCGCCAGCAGCGCCCGCCGGGGATCGAACACCGGGGAGCTGTTTTTT.